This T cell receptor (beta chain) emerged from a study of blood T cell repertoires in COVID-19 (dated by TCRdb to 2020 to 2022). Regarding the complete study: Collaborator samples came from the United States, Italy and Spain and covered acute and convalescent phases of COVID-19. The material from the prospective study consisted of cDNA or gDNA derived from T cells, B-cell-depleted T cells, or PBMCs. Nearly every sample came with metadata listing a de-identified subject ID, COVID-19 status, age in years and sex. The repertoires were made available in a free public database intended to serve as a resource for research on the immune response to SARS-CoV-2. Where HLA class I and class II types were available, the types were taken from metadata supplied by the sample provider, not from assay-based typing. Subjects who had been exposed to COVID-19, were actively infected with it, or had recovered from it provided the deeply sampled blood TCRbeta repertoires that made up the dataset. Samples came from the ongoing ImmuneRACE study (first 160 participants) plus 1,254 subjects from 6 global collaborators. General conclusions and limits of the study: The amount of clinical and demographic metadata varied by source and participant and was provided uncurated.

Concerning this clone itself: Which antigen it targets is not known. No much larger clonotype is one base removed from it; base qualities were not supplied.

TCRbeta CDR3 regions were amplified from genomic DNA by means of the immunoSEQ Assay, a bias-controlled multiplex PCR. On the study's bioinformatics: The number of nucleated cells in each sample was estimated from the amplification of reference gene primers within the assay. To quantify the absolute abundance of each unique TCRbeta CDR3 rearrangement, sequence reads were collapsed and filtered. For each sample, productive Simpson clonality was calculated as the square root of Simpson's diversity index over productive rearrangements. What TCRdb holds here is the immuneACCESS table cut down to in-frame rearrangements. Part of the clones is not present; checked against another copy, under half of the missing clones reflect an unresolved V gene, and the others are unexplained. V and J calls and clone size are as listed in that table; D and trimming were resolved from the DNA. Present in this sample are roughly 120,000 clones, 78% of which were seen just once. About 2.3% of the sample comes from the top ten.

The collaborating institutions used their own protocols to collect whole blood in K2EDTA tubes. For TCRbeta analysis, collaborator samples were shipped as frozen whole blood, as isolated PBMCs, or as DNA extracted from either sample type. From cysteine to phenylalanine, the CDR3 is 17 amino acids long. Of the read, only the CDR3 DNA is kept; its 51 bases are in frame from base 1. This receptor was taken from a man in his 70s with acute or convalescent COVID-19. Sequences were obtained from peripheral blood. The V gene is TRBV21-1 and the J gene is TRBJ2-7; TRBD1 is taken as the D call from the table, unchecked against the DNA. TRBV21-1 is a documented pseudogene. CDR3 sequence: CASSKAGHRGRLWEQYF. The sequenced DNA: TGTGCCAGCAGCAAAGCGGGGCACAGGGGGCGCCTGTGGGAGCAGTACTTC.